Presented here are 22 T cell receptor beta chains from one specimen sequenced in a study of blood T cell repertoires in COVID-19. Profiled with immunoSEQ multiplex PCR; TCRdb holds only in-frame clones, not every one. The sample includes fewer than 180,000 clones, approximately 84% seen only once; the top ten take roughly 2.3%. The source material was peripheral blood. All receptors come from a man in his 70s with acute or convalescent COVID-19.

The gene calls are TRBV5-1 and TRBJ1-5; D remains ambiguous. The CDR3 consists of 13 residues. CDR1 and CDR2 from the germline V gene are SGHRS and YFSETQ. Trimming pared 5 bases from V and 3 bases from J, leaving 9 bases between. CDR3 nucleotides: TGCGCCAGCAGGGCGGTACCCAATCAGCCCCAGCATTTT. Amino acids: CASRAVPNQPQHF.

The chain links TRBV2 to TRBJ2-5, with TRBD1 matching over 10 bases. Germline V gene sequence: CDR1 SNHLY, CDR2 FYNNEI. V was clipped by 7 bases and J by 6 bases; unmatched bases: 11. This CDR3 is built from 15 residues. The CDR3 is CASIVQTGGAQTQYF. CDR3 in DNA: TGTGCCAGCATCGTCCAGACAGGGGGCGCGCAGACCCAGTACTTC.

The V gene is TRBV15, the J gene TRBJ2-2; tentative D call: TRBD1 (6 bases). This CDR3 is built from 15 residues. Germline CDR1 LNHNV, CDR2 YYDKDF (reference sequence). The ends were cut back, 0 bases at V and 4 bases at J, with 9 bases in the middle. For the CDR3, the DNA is TGTGCCACCAGCAGAGACAGGGGAGTCACCGGGGAGCTGTTTTTT. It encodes CATSRDRGVTGELFF. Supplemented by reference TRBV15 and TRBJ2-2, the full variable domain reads DAMVIQNPRYQVTQFGKPVTLSCSQTLNHNVMYWYQQKSSQAPKLLFHYYDKDFNNEADTPDNFQSRRPNTSFCFLDIRSPGLGDTAMYLCATSRDRGVTGELFFGEGSRLTVL.

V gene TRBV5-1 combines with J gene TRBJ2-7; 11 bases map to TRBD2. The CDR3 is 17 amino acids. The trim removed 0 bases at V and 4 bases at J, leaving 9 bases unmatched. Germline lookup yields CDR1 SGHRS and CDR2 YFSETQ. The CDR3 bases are TGCGCCAGCAGCTTGGTCCTAGCGGGGGGAGTCCCATACGAGCAGTACTTC. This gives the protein CASSLVLAGGVPYEQYF. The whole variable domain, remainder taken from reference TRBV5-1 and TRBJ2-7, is KAGVTQTPRYLIKTRGQQVTLSCSPISGHRSVSWYQQTPGQGLQFLFEYFSETQRNKGNFPGRFSGRQFSNSRSEMNVSTLELGDSALYLCASSLVLAGGVPYEQYFGPGTRLTVT.

CDR3 region: CASRPLRQVRYNEQFF. CDR3 coding DNA: TGTGCCAGCAGGCCCCTCAGACAGGTCCGCTACAATGAGCAGTTCTTC. The chain couples TRBV7-2 to TRBJ2-1; maybe TRBD1 (6 bases). The germline gives CDR1 SGHTA, CDR2 FQGNSA. Trimming left V 6 bases short and J 3 bases short, with 18 bases between. The CDR3 consists of 16 residues.

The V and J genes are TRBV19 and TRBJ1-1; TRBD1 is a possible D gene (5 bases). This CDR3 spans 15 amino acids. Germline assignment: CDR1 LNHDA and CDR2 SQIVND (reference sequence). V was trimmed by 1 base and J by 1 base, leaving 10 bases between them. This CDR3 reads CASSIVTGRNTEAFF. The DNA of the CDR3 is TGTGCCAGTAGTATAGTAACAGGACGGAACACTGAAGCTTTCTTT.

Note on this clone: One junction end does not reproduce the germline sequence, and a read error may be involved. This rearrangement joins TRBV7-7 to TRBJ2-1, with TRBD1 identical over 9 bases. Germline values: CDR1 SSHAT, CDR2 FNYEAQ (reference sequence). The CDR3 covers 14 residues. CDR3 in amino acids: CASSPRTGASEQFF. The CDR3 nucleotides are TGTGCTAGCAGCCCGAGGACAGGGGCTAGTGAGCAGTTCTTC. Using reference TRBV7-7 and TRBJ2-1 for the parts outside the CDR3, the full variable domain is GAGVSQSPRYKVTKRGQDVTLRCDPISSHATLYWYQQALGQGPEFLTYFNYEAQPDKSGLPSDRFSAERPEGSISTLTIQRTEQRDSAMYRCASSPRTGASEQFFGPGTRLTVL.

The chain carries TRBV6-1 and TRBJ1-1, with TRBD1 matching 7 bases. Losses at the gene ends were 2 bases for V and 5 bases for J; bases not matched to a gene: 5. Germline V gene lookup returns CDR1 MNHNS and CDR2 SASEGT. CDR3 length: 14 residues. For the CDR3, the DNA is TGTGCCAGCAGTGAAAGGGACAGAAAGACTGAAGCTTTCTTT. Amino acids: CASSERDRKTEAFF.

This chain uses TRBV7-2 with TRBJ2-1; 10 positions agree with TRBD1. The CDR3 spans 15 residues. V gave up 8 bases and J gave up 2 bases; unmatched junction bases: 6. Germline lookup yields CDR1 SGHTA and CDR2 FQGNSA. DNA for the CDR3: TGTGCCAGCCTCGGGACAGGGGCCCCCTACAATGAGCAGTTCTTC. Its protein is CASLGTGAPYNEQFF.

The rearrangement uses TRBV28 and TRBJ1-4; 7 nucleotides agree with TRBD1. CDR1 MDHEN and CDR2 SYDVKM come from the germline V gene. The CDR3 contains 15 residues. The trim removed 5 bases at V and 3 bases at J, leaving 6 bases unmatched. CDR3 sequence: CASSPRGQANEKLFF. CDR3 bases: TGTGCCAGCAGTCCGAGGGGGCAGGCTAATGAAAAACTGTTTTTT. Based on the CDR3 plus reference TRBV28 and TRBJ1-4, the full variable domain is DVKVTQSSRYLVKRTGEKVFLECVQDMDHENMFWYRQDPGLGLRLIYFSYDVKMKEKGDIPEGYSVSREKKERFSLILESASTNQTSMYLCASSPRGQANEKLFFGSGTQLSVL.

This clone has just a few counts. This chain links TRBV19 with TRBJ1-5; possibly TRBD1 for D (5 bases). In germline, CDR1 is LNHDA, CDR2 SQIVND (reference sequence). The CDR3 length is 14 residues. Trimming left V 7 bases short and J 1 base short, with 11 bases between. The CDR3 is CASIRRGSNQPQHF. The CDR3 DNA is TGTGCCAGTATCCGCCGGGGGAGCAATCAGCCCCAGCATTTT.

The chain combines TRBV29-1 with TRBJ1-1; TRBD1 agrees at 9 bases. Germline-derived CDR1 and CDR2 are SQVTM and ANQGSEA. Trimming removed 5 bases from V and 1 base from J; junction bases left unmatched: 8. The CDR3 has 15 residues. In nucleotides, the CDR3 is TGCAGCGTTAAACAGGGGGCAGAGGGGAACACTGAAGCTTTCTTT. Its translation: CSVKQGAEGNTEAFF. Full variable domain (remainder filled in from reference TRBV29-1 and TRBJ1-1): SAVISQKPSRDICQRGTSLTIQCQVDSQVTMMFWYRQQPGQSLTLIATANQGSEATYESGFVIDKFPISRPNLTFSTLTVSNMSPEDSSIYLCSVKQGAEGNTEAFFGQGTRLTVV.

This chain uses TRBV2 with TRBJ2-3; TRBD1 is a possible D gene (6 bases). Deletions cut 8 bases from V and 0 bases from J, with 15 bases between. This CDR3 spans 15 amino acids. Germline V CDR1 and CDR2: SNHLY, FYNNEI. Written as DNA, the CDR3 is TGTGCCAGCCTGCGGCAGGGGCAAAGCACAGATACGCAGTATTTT. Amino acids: CASLRQGQSTDTQYF.

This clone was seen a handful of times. CDR3: CASSRQGAGEKLFF. The CDR3 bases are TGTGCCAGCAGCCGCCAGGGGGCCGGAGAAAAACTGTTTTTT. The chain couples TRBV5-6 to TRBJ1-4; 8 bases align to TRBD1. After removal of 4 bases from V and 8 bases from J, the junction contained 7 bases not matched to a gene. Germline V gene sequence: CDR1 SGHDT, CDR2 YYEEEE. The CDR3 consists of 14 residues.

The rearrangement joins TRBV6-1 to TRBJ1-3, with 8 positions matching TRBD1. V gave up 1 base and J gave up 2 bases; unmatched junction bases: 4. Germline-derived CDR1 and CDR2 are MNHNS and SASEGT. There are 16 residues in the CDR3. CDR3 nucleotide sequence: TGTGCCAGCAGTGAAGAGCCACAGGGGGCTGGAAACACCATATATTTT. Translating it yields CASSEEPQGAGNTIYF.

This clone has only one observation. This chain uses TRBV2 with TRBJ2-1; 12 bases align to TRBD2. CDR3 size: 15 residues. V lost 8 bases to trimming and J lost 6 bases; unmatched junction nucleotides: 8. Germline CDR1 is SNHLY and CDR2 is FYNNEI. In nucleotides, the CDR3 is TGTGCCAGCGGACCAGGACTAGCGGGATTCAATGAGCAGTTCTTC. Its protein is CASGPGLAGFNEQFF.

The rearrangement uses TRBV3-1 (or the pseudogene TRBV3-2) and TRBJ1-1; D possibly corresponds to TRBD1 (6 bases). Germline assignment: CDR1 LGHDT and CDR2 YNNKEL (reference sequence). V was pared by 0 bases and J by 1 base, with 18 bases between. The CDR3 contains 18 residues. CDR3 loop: CASSQEWRGGSGNTEAFF. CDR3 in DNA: TGTGCCAGCAGCCAAGAATGGAGGGGGGGGAGCGGGAACACTGAAGCTTTCTTT.

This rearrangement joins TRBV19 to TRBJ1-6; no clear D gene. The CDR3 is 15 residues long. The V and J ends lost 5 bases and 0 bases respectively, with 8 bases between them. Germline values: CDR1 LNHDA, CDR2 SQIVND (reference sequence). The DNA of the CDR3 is TGTGCCAGTAGTGCAACTAGCTCCTATAATTCACCCCTCCACTTT. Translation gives CASSATSSYNSPLHF.

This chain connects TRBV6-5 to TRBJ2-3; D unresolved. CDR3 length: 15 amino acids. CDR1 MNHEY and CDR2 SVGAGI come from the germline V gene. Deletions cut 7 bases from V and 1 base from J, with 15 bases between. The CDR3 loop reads CASKSPRAGTDTQYF. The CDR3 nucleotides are TGTGCCAGCAAATCACCGAGAGCTGGCACAGATACGCAGTATTTT.

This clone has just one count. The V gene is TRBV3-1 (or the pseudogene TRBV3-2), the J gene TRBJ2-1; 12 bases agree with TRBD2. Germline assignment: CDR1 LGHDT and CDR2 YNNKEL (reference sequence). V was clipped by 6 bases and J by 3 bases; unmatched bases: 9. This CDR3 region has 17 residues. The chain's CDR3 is CASSLRLGLAGYNEQFF. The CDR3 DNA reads TGTGCCAGCAGTCTTCGCTTGGGACTAGCGGGCTACAATGAGCAGTTCTTC.

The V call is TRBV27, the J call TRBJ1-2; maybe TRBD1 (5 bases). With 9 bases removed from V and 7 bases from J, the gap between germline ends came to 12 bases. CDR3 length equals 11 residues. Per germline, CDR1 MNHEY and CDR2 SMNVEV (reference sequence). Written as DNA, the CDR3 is TGTGCCAGTGGGGGGGTTTCTGGCTACACCTTC. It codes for CASGGVSGYTF.

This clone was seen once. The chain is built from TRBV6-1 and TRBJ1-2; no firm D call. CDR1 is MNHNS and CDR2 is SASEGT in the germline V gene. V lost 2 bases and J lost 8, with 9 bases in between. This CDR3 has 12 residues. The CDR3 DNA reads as TGTGCCAGCAGTGAACTTTCCCTGGGCTACACCTTC. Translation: CASSELSLGYTF.